This T cell receptor (beta chain) was obtained from a study of cytomegalovirus exposure and HLA in healthy donors. About the research overall: Some 200 million T cells yielded around 120 million unique TCR beta sequences in earlier analysis. Whole-study results and caveats: The authors later found TCR association rates varying by HLA locus, with DRB1 most and HLA-C fewest.

Regarding this clone: The antigen remains unidentified.

This CDR3 region has 14 residues. The germline V gene encodes CDR1 SEHNR and CDR2 FQNEAQ (reference sequence). V shed 5 bases and J shed 5 bases, with 13 bases lying between them. The PCR was carried out with 60 Vbeta primers and 13 Jbeta primers. Under the authors' procedure: In a later analysis, roughly 10 million of 83 million or so unique beta chains occurred in at least two donors. The assay was immunoSEQ multiplex PCR, and TCRdb's table has in-frame clones only and misses some. D and trimming were read from the DNA, whereas the V and J calls and clone size are those reported in that table. The sample yields more than 85,000 clones, 83% seen once.

The source is a man aged 40-49 years in good health and CMV-seronegative. V and J are TRBV7-9 and TRBJ2-1; a weak D match, TRBD2 (5 bases). Sample: PBMCs. The CDR3 DNA reads TGTGCCAGCAGCCCCTCTAGCCTTGACAATGAGCAGTTCTTC. This codes for CASSPSSLDNEQFF.